This passage covers 16 T cell receptor beta chains from one sample sequenced in a study of blood T cell repertoires in COVID-19. Sequencing was performed with immunoSEQ multiplex PCR; in TCRdb, only in-frame clones are kept and a portion is missing. The data contain roughly 49,000 clones, less than 90% of them singletons. The material sequenced was peripheral blood. The receptors shown here come from a human donor in a cohort sampled during active COVID-19.

This clone was recorded only once. CDR3: CSVERGTGELFF. For the CDR3, the DNA is TGCAGCGTTGAAAGGGGTACCGGGGAGCTGTTTTTT. The chain combines TRBV29-1 with TRBJ2-2, with D possibly matching TRBD1 (5 bases). The CDR3 covers 12 residues. Germline CDR1 reads SQVTM; CDR2 reads ANQGSEA. V was pared by 2 bases and J by 5 bases, with 6 bases between.

The chain combines TRBV11-2 with TRBJ1-1; TRBD1 is a possible D gene (6 bases). The V and J ends lost 4 bases and 0 bases respectively, with 15 bases between them. The CDR3 is 16 amino acids. Germline CDR1 and CDR2: SGHAT and FQNNGV. CDR3 in DNA: TGTGCCAGCAGCTATAACAGGGCCCGATTGAACACTGAAGCTTTCTTT. As protein: CASSYNRARLNTEAFF.

Worth noting for this clone: Because it lacks the conserved phenylalanine or tryptophan at the end, this CDR3 is likely a read error. It is unclear where the CDR3 begins or ends on the DNA, so no DNA is shown, and the CDR3 is as TCRdb lists it. V is TRBV3-1 (or the pseudogene TRBV3-2) and J is TRBJ2-7; TRBD2 is the table's D call, not checked against the DNA. Both ends counted, the CDR3 spans 13 residues. CDR1 and CDR2 from the germline V gene are LGHDT and YNNKEL (reference sequence). The CDR3 spells CASSPRPKGPSGT.

This clone was picked up a small number of times. The rearrangement joins TRBV19 to TRBJ1-1, with D tentatively TRBD1 (6 bases). Per germline, CDR1 LNHDA and CDR2 SQIVND (reference sequence). The CDR3 totals 15 residues. Trimming removed 1 base at V and 4 bases at J, with 13 bases between. CDR3 residues: CASSIGTGLGTEAFF. DNA of the CDR3: TGTGCCAGTAGTATAGGTACAGGGCTCGGCACTGAAGCTTTCTTT.

The chain employs TRBV19 and TRBJ2-3; 9 positions match TRBD2. In germline, CDR1 is LNHDA, CDR2 SQIVND (reference sequence). The CDR3 contains 14 residues. The ends lost 5 bases at V and 5 bases at J; junction bases unmatched: 5. The CDR3 DNA sequence: TGTGCCAGTAGTTTAGCGGGGGTTGTAGATACGCAGTATTTT. It is translated as CASSLAGVVDTQYF.

This chain joins TRBV6-2 or TRBV6-3 and TRBJ2-3; D perhaps matches TRBD1 (5 bases). Trimming removed 4 bases from V and 5 bases from J, with 19 bases in between. The CDR3 loop spans 16 amino acids. Per germline, CDR1 MNHEY and CDR2 SVGEGT. The CDR3 spells CASSSTREISQDTQYF. Written as DNA, the CDR3 is TGTGCCAGCAGTTCCACCAGGGAAATAAGCCAAGATACGCAGTATTTT.

The chain links TRBV2 to TRBJ1-6, with D possibly TRBD1 on 5 matching bases. Germline V gene lookup returns CDR1 SNHLY and CDR2 FYNNEI. The CDR3 runs to 15 residues. V was shortened by 4 bases and J by 7 bases, with 14 bases between the two germline ends. The CDR3 sequence is CASSAMAGSNSPLHF. The CDR3 bases are TGTGCCAGCAGTGCGATGGCAGGGTCGAATTCACCCCTCCACTTT.

The chain uses TRBV2 and TRBJ2-1; TRBD2 agrees at 9 bases. The CDR3 has 16 amino acids. Germline lookup yields CDR1 SNHLY and CDR2 FYNNEI. Germline trimming cut 4 bases from V and 3 bases from J; bases unmatched to any gene: 7. The DNA of the CDR3 is TGTGCCAGCAGTGGAGTGGCGGGAGGGGGCTACAATGAGCAGTTCTTC. This sequence encodes CASSGVAGGGYNEQFF.

The J gene is TRBJ2-3, the V gene TRBV29-1; maybe TRBD1 (5 bases). Germline values: CDR1 SQVTM, CDR2 ANQGSEA. The V end lost 0 bases, the J end lost 7 bases, and 11 bases lay between the germline ends. The CDR3 totals 13 residues. The CDR3 DNA is TGCAGCGTTGAAGATCAAGGGGTGTATACGCAGTATTTT. Its protein is CSVEDQGVYTQYF.

This clone showed up just once. The V gene is TRBV27, the J gene TRBJ2-3, with D maybe TRBD2 (6 bases). Trimming removed 0 bases at V and 5 bases at J, with 6 bases between. The CDR3 is 13 residues long. Germline V CDR1 and CDR2: MNHEY, SMNVEV (reference sequence). The CDR3 loop is CASSLSRGDTQYF. CDR3 sequence (DNA): TGTGCCAGCAGTTTATCGCGGGGAGATACGCAGTATTTT.

The chain has TRBV5-1 and TRBJ2-1; 7 nucleotides line up with TRBD2. The ends lost 0 bases at V and 7 bases at J; junction bases unmatched: 13. Germline V gene data show CDR1 as SGHRS and CDR2 as YFSETQ. This CDR3 has 17 amino acids. The CDR3 region is CASSLGAGSAGENEQFF. As DNA, the CDR3 is TGCGCCAGCAGCTTGGGGGCAGGGTCGGCGGGAGAGAATGAGCAGTTCTTC.

The chain carries TRBV5-4 and TRBJ2-1; 7 nucleotides agree with TRBD1. This CDR3 spans 15 amino acids. V was pared by 2 bases and J by 2 bases, with 4 bases of the junction left unmatched. CDR1 is SGHNT and CDR2 is YYREEE in the germline V gene (reference sequence). This CDR3 reads CASSFRDRAYNEQFF. CDR3 bases: TGTGCCAGCAGCTTTAGGGACAGAGCCTACAATGAGCAGTTCTTC.

This clone was seen just once. The chain joins TRBV7-9 to TRBJ2-3, with TRBD2 matching 7 bases. The V segment lost 0 bases and the J segment 1 base; nucleotides outside the gene matches: 1. The CDR3 runs 15 residues. Germline loops: CDR1 SEHNR, CDR2 FQNEAQ (reference sequence). The chain's CDR3 is CASSLAAGGTDTQYF. CDR3 nucleotides: TGTGCCAGCAGCTTAGCGGCGGGGGGCACAGATACGCAGTATTTT.

This sequence joins TRBV5-1 and TRBJ2-5; 7 positions agree with TRBD1. The CDR3 spans 14 residues. Looked up from germline, CDR1 is SGHRS and CDR2 is YFSETQ. J was trimmed by 5 bases and V by 3 bases; bases with no gene match: 7. CDR3 DNA sequence: TGCGCCAGCAGCTCTACAGGGGCGGCCGAGACCCAGTACTTC. It codes for CASSSTGAAETQYF.

This chain uses TRBV7-2 with TRBJ2-5; 15 nucleotides line up with TRBD2. This CDR3 spans 16 amino acids. J was trimmed by 5 bases and V by 5 bases; bases with no gene match: 6. Germline loops: CDR1 SGHTA, CDR2 FQGNSA. The CDR3 DNA is TGTGCCAGCAGCAGAGGACTAGCGGGGGGGCGGGAGACCCAGTACTTC. Its translation: CASSRGLAGGRETQYF.

The V gene is TRBV19, the J gene TRBJ2-5; perhaps TRBD1 as D (6 bases). Germline lookup yields CDR1 LNHDA and CDR2 SQIVND (reference sequence). The CDR3 loop spans 15 amino acids. With 3 bases removed from V and 4 bases from J, the gap between germline ends came to 15 bases. The CDR3 DNA is TGTGCCAGTAGTATTGGGGACACCTGGCGAGAGACCCAGTACTTC. Protein product: CASSIGDTWRETQYF.